These 17 T cell receptor beta chains were sequenced from one sample in a study of blood T cell repertoires in COVID-19. Produced via immunoSEQ multiplex PCR; TCRdb's table is partial and in-frame only. The sample shows more than 150,000 clones, 85% to 90% of them seen only once. The sample was peripheral blood. These receptors all stem from a man between 45 and 60 years old with active or convalescent COVID-19.

CDR3 in DNA: TGTGCCAGCAGTGAATTTTTCCTAGCGGGAGTTTCAGATACGCAGTATTTT. Translating gives CASSEFFLAGVSDTQYF. The V gene is TRBV25-1, the J gene TRBJ2-3; 10 positions match TRBD2. This CDR3 region has 17 residues. Per germline, CDR1 MGHDK and CDR2 SYGVNS. Unmatched junction bases numbered 8, after V lost 1 base and J lost 4 bases.

The chain employs TRBV7-2 and TRBJ1-5, with D possibly being TRBD1 (6 bases). The CDR3 consists of 13 residues. Germline loops: CDR1 SGHTA, CDR2 FQGNSA. Trimming removed 4 bases from V and 7 bases from J, with 11 bases in between. CDR3 bases: TGTGCCAGCAGCTCACAGGGTTCACAGCCCCAGCATTTT. This gives the protein CASSSQGSQPQHF. Using reference TRBV7-2 and TRBJ1-5 for the parts outside the CDR3, the full variable domain is GAGVSQSPSNKVTEKGKDVELRCDPISGHTALYWYRQSLGQGLEFLIYFQGNSAPDKSGLPSDRFSAERTGGSVSTLTIQRTQQEDSAVYLCASSSQGSQPQHFGDGTRLSIL.

The chain uses TRBV29-1 and TRBJ2-3, with D possibly matching TRBD2 (6 bases). CDR1 and CDR2 from the germline V gene are SQVTM and ANQGSEA. This CDR3 has 14 amino acids. V was clipped by 7 bases and J by 1 base, with 15 bases between them. The CDR3 region has the DNA TGCAGCGCAGAAGGGCGGGAAGGCACAGATACGCAGTATTTT. The encoded protein is CSAEGREGTDTQYF.

This clone turned up a few times. The V gene is TRBV5-6, the J gene TRBJ2-7, with TRBD1 matching over 12 bases. From germline, CDR1 is SGHDT and CDR2 YYEEEE. The V and J ends lost 5 bases and 3 bases, in that order; junction bases with no gene match: 9. The CDR3 is 16 amino acids. The DNA for the CDR3 is TGTGCCAGCAGGCAGGGGACAGGGGGCAATTTCTACGAGCAGTACTTC. Protein product: CASRQGTGGNFYEQYF. Full variable domain (rest looked up from reference TRBV5-6 and TRBJ2-7): DAGVTQSPTHLIKTRGQQVTLRCSPKSGHDTVSWYQQALGQGPQFIFQYYEEEERQRGNFPDRFSGHQFPNYSSELNVNALLLGDSALYLCASRQGTGGNFYEQYFGPGTRLTVT.

This clone occurred a few times. The V and J genes are TRBV5-4 and TRBJ2-7, with D possibly matching TRBD2 (6 bases). CDR1 SGHNT and CDR2 YYREEE come from the germline V gene (reference sequence). With 3 bases removed from V and 6 bases from J, the gap between germline ends came to 7 bases. CDR3 size: 11 residues. Here the CDR3 reads CASSYGGEQYF. CDR3 DNA sequence: TGTGCCAGCAGCTACGGGGGCGAGCAGTACTTC.

The rearrangement links TRBV11-3 to TRBJ2-2; 9 bases are shared with TRBD2. Germline CDR1 SGHNT, CDR2 YENEEA. The CDR3 sequence is 15 residues long. Germline trimming cut 3 bases from V and 6 bases from J; bases unmatched to any gene: 5. This CDR3 reads CASSFIAGESGELFF. CDR3 sequence (DNA): TGTGCCAGCAGCTTCATAGCGGGAGAATCCGGGGAGCTGTTTTTT.

The rearrangement links TRBV29-1 to TRBJ2-3, with 8 bases aligning to TRBD2. CDR1 is SQVTM, CDR2 ANQGSEA, per germline. The length of the CDR3 is 14 residues. Unmatched junction bases numbered 4, after V lost 3 bases and J lost 2 bases. CDR3 bases: TGCAGCGTTGATGGAGCGGGGGACACAGATACGCAGTATTTT. Translating gives CSVDGAGDTDTQYF.

V usage is TRBV29-1 and J usage is TRBJ1-2, with a possible D match to TRBD1 (5 bases). V lost 6 bases and J 1 base, leaving 15 bases between the germline ends. The germline gives CDR1 SQVTM, CDR2 ANQGSEA. The CDR3 runs 14 residues. CDR3 sequence (DNA): TGCAGCGTGCGGGGGGGGACCGATAACTATGGCTACACCTTC. It is translated as CSVRGGTDNYGYTF.

This clone was recorded only once. This rearrangement joins TRBV7-8 to TRBJ1-2; the match to TRBD1 covers 7 bases. The length of the CDR3 is 14 residues. V trimming: 6 bases; J trimming: 8 bases; junction bases outside the gene matches: 12. The germline CDR1 and CDR2 sequences are SGHVS and FQNEAQ. The CDR3 loop is CASRPGGYPWGYTF. The CDR3 bases are TGTGCCAGCAGACCAGGGGGGTACCCCTGGGGCTACACCTTC.

This clone appeared once. The J gene is TRBJ1-3, the V gene TRBV24-1; D not certain. The CDR3 runs 15 residues. Germline V gene lookup returns CDR1 KGHDR and CDR2 SFDVKD. V dropped 4 bases and J dropped 0 bases, with 9 bases sitting between them. The CDR3 DNA is TGTGCCACCAGTGACGAAAGACTCTCTGGAAACACCATATATTTT. Translating gives CATSDERLSGNTIYF.

The chain recombines TRBV10-3 with TRBJ1-4; possible D gene TRBD1, 6 bases. This CDR3 is built from 12 residues. Trimming took 6 bases from V and 5 from J, leaving 7 bases between them. Germline CDR1 and CDR2: ENHRY and SYGVKD. CDR3 amino acids: CAIRGQNEKLFF. Here the CDR3 DNA reads TGTGCCATCAGGGGACAAAATGAAAAACTGTTTTTT.

The chain carries TRBV5-6 and TRBJ2-1; 7 nucleotides match TRBD1. Germline CDR1 and CDR2: SGHDT and YYEEEE. With 4 bases clipped from V and 3 bases from J, the junction kept 10 bases outside the gene matches. This CDR3 spans 16 amino acids. The CDR3 bases are TGTGCCAGCAGCGCAATCGGGACAGAGGGCTACAATGAGCAGTTCTTC. This gives the protein CASSAIGTEGYNEQFF.

The rearrangement joins TRBV2 to TRBJ2-1; perhaps TRBD1 as D (6 bases). Germline CDR1 reads SNHLY; CDR2 reads FYNNEI. V lost 7 bases to trimming and J lost 6 bases, with 10 bases between them. CDR3 size: 12 residues. The CDR3 DNA reads TGTGCCAGCATTGGGACACTCAATGAGCAGTTCTTC. This gives the protein CASIGTLNEQFF.

V gene TRBV4-3 combines with J gene TRBJ2-4, with unresolved D. The CDR3 runs to 15 residues. Germline V gene lookup returns CDR1 LGHNA and CDR2 YSLEER. Trimming took off 1 base at V and 0 bases at J, with 7 bases between the two ends. CDR3 region: CASSQGALAKNIQYF. CDR3 nucleotide sequence: TGCGCCAGCAGCCAAGGGGCATTAGCCAAAAACATTCAGTACTTC.

The chain employs TRBV29-1 and TRBJ2-5, with a tentative D call TRBD2 (6 bases). The germline V gene encodes CDR1 SQVTM and CDR2 ANQGSEA. This CDR3 spans 13 amino acids. V lost 3 bases to trimming and J lost 5 bases, with 13 bases between them. In DNA form, the CDR3 reads TGCAGCGTTGAGATGGCGGGGCCGGAGACCCAGTACTTC. It encodes CSVEMAGPETQYF.

This clone has just one count. This chain connects TRBV11-2 to TRBJ2-1, with D unclear. The ends were cut back, 1 base at V and 6 bases at J, with 13 bases in the middle. The germline CDR1 and CDR2 sequences are SGHAT and FQNNGV. The CDR3 has 15 residues. CDR3 protein: CASSLGSHEINEQFF. The DNA for the CDR3 is TGTGCCAGCAGCTTAGGGTCCCACGAGATCAATGAGCAGTTCTTC. Full variable domain (outside the CDR3, taken from reference TRBV11-2 and TRBJ2-1): EAGVAQSPRYKIIEKRQSVAFWCNPISGHATLYWYQQILGQGPKLLIQFQNNGVVDDSQLPKDRFSAERLKGVDSTLKIQPAKLEDSAVYLCASSLGSHEINEQFFGPGTRLTVL.

The chain combines TRBV28 with TRBJ2-5; 9 bases match TRBD1. Germline loops: CDR1 MDHEN, CDR2 SYDVKM. The CDR3 has 14 amino acids. V dropped 3 bases and J dropped 5; count of bases not matched to a gene: 4. CDR3 region: CASSLGQGFETQYF. In DNA, the CDR3 is TGTGCCAGCAGTTTGGGACAGGGTTTTGAGACCCAGTACTTC.